This TCR beta chain was identified in a study of neoadjuvant anti-PD-1 for oral cavity cancer. Background on the study: Patients without progression received a fourth nivolumab dose around day 43, then surgical resection on days 50-56.

Sequenced by immunoSEQ multiplex PCR; TCRdb stores in-frame clones only, minus some. Of about 72,000 clones in the sample, about four fifths were seen once. Study results and limitations: Treg/Th17 ratio rose with pretreatment blood and fell with post-treatment tumor TCRbeta clonality.

V trimming: 5 bases; J trimming: 7 bases; junction bases outside the gene matches: 14. The CDR3 runs 17 residues. Germline V lookup: CDR1 MNHEY, CDR2 SMNVEV (reference sequence). Patients had HPV-negative, locally advanced oral cavity squamous cell carcinoma. Analysis of PBMCs was direct, with no culture step. Worth noting for this clone: No antigen is known for it.

V usage is TRBV27 and J usage is TRBJ2-3; 11 bases agree with TRBD2. The sample in question was PBMCs, obtained before nivolumab (anti-PD-1) treatment. This receptor was obtained from a person between 40 and 79 years old with oral cavity squamous cell carcinoma. CDR3 loop: CASSPPPSSGGLYTQYF. CDR3 nucleotide sequence: TGTGCCAGCAGTCCCCCTCCCTCTAGCGGGGGGTTGTATACGCAGTATTTT.